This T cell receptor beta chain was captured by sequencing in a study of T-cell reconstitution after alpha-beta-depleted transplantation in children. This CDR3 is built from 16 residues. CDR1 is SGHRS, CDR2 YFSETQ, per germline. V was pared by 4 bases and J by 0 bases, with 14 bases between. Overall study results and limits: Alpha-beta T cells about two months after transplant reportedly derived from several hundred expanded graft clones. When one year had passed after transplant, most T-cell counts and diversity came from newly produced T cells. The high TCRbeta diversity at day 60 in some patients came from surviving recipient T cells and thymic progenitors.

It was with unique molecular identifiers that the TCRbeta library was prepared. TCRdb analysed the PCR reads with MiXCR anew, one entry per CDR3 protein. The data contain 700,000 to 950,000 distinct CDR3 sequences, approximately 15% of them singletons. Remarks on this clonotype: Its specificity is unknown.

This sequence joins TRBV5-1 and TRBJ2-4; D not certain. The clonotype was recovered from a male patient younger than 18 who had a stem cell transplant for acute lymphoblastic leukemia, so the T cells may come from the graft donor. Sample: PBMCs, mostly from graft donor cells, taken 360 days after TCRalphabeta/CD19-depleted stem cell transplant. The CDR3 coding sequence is TGCGCCAGCAGCCCTGGCGCGAAAATAGCCAAAAACATTCAGTACTTC. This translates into CASSPGAKIAKNIQYF.